The following is a TCR beta chain sequence with its context. The data stem from a study of blood T cell repertoires in COVID-19. Repertoires were generated with immunoSEQ multiplex PCR, while TCRdb's copy carries only in-frame clones and drops some. The table includes around 280,000 clones, around 90% detected once. This TCR came from a woman aged 18-30 years with acute COVID-19. Sequencing was performed on PBMCs or T cells enriched from blood (not recorded which).

The chain's CDR3 is CASSFSDRGYEQYF. Written as DNA, the CDR3 is TGTGCCAGCAGCTTCTCGGACAGGGGGTACGAGCAGTACTTC. The gene calls are TRBV7-9 and TRBJ2-7; TRBD1 aligns across 10 bases. V lost 3 bases and J lost 4; bases outside the gene matches: 3. This CDR3 has 14 amino acids. The germline gives CDR1 SEHNR, CDR2 FQNEAQ (reference sequence).